Reported below is one TCR beta chain. Its specificity is not known. The record originates from a study of T cell repertoires in cytomegalovirus infection. Study in general: Public TCR beta signatures indicated both CMV infection and matching HLA type.

Findings and limits, study-wide: Cumulative frequency of public TCR beta families picked out carriers of CMV plus the relevant HLA. Across the ex vivo response, the dominant clonotypes were HLA-C-restricted CMV-specific TCR beta clonotypes.

TCRdb re-analysed the reads in MiXCR, keeping a single row per CDR3 protein. The profile shows approximately 150,000 distinct CDR3 sequences, 17% of them singletons. The clonotype originates from a human donor in good health (CMV status not recorded). Some clones in this sample may be carry-over from other donors' samples. The sample consisted of CD8+ T cells from PBMCs.

The CDR3 region has the DNA TGTGCCAGCAGACTAGCGTCGAGCTCCTACAATGAGCAGTTCTTC. This encodes CASRLASSSYNEQFF. J is TRBJ2-1 and V is TRBV7-9; 7 bases match TRBD2. The junction had 5 bases not matched to a gene; V was cut back by 6 bases and J by 0 bases. This CDR3 has 15 residues. CDR1 is SEHNR, CDR2 FQNEAQ, per germline (reference sequence).